Each of the 21 T cell receptor beta chains below was sequenced from the same sample in a study of blood T cell repertoires in COVID-19. Generated by immunoSEQ multiplex PCR, the TCRdb table keeps only in-frame clones and is missing some. The sample holds approximately 410,000 clones, 80% to 90% seen once. Material: peripheral blood. Receptor source: a woman aged 25 to 39 with active or convalescent COVID-19.

The V gene is TRBV27, the J gene TRBJ1-4; 8 nucleotides match TRBD1. Germline values: CDR1 MNHEY, CDR2 SMNVEV (reference sequence). The CDR3 spans 15 residues. The junction had 7 bases not matched to a gene; V was cut back by 3 bases and J by 7 bases. CDR3 in DNA: TGTGCCAGCAGTTTCCTTACAGGGGGAGGTGAAAAACTGTTTTTT. Translation gives CASSFLTGGGEKLFF.

The rearrangement uses TRBV2 and TRBJ2-3; TRBD1 matches at 8 bases. Germline trimming cut 4 bases from V and 3 bases from J; bases unmatched to any gene: 9. This CDR3 has 16 amino acids. Germline assignment: CDR1 SNHLY and CDR2 FYNNEI. The CDR3 DNA reads as TGTGCCAGCAGTGGACCACCGGGACAGGTTACAGATACGCAGTATTTT. Translating it yields CASSGPPGQVTDTQYF.

The chain is built from TRBV18 and TRBJ1-1; the D is unclear. Germline CDR1 reads KGHSH; CDR2 reads LQKENI. Trimming shortened V by 6 bases and J by 11 bases, and 19 bases separated the two germline ends. CDR3 length equals 13 residues. The CDR3 here is CASSLAGGSYAFF. Here the CDR3 DNA reads TGTGCCAGCTCCCTAGCAGGAGGATCTTATGCTTTCTTT.

The gene calls are TRBV19 and TRBJ1-5, with D perhaps TRBD1 (5 bases). The CDR3 is 15 residues long. Germline CDR1 reads LNHDA; CDR2 reads SQIVND (reference sequence). V was pared by 3 bases and J by 3 bases, with 12 bases between. The CDR3 reads CASSMGGATNQPQHF. The CDR3 bases are TGTGCCAGTAGTATGGGTGGGGCGACCAATCAGCCCCAGCATTTT. The full variable domain, rest sourced from reference TRBV19 and TRBJ1-5, is DGGITQSPKYLFRKEGQNVTLSCEQNLNHDAMYWYRQDPGQGLRLIYYSQIVNDFQKGDIAEGYSVSREKKESFPLTVTSAQKNPTAFYLCASSMGGATNQPQHFGDGTRLSIL.

This clone was picked up one time. The chain is built from TRBV6-1 and TRBJ1-1, with 12 positions matching TRBD1. The V gene end was trimmed by 3 bases and the J gene end by 3 bases; junction bases not matched to a gene: 5. There are 16 residues in the CDR3. Germline V gene lookup returns CDR1 MNHNS and CDR2 SASEGT. As DNA, the CDR3 is TGTGCCAGCAGTGATTGGGACAGGGGGCGCGACACTGAAGCTTTCTTT. It is translated as CASSDWDRGRDTEAFF.

J is TRBJ2-7 and V is TRBV27, with TRBD2 matching 9 bases. The CDR3 consists of 14 residues. CDR1 is MNHEY and CDR2 is SMNVEV in the germline V gene (reference sequence). Unmatched junction bases numbered 5, after V lost 8 bases and J lost 0 bases. The CDR3 DNA follows: TGTGCCAGCCAGCGGGAGGCCCTCTCCTACGAGCAGTACTTC. This translates into CASQREALSYEQYF.

A single count supports this clone. This sequence joins TRBV19 and TRBJ2-3; weak D call: TRBD2 (6 bases). The germline gives CDR1 LNHDA, CDR2 SQIVND (reference sequence). The germline V and J ends were trimmed by 3 bases and 0 bases, with 19 bases remaining between them. The CDR3 is 18 amino acids. CDR3 nucleotides: TGTGCCAGTAGTATCCATTTTAGAGAGGGGACTAGCACAGATACGCAGTATTTT. Encoded protein: CASSIHFREGTSTDTQYF.

The chain has TRBV5-1 and TRBJ2-3; 8 bases map to TRBD2. Germline assignment: CDR1 SGHRS and CDR2 YFSETQ. The CDR3 extends over 18 amino acids. V trimming: 0 bases; J trimming: 3 bases; junction bases outside the gene matches: 12. The DNA of the CDR3 is TGCGCCAGCAGCTTGGGTGTTAGCGGGGAGATAGTAACAGATACGCAGTATTTT. It codes for CASSLGVSGEIVTDTQYF.

The chain employs TRBV19 and TRBJ1-1, with 9 bases aligning to TRBD1. From germline, CDR1 is LNHDA and CDR2 SQIVND (reference sequence). The ends lost 4 bases at V and 12 bases at J; junction bases unmatched: 12. This CDR3 has 14 amino acids. The CDR3 is CASSRTPGQGLTFF. The CDR3 DNA follows: TGTGCCAGTAGTAGAACACCGGGACAGGGTTTAACTTTCTTT.

The V gene is TRBV27, the J gene TRBJ2-7; the match to TRBD2 covers 7 bases. Germline V gene sequence: CDR1 MNHEY, CDR2 SMNVEV (reference sequence). The CDR3 has 16 amino acids. The ends lost 4 bases at V and 1 base at J; junction bases unmatched: 10. CDR3 region: CASSSTLAGMSYEQYF. The CDR3 DNA reads TGTGCCAGCAGTTCCACGTTAGCGGGTATGTCCTACGAGCAGTACTTC.

The V and J genes are TRBV5-4 and TRBJ1-2; 8 positions match TRBD1. Germline V gene sequence: CDR1 SGHNT, CDR2 YYREEE (reference sequence). With V trimmed by 0 bases and J by 0 bases, 7 bases remained unmatched. The CDR3 totals 17 residues. The CDR3 loop reads CASSLDRQGPTNYGYTF. The CDR3 region has the DNA TGTGCCAGCAGCTTGGATAGACAGGGGCCAACTAACTATGGCTACACCTTC.

The J gene is TRBJ1-2, the V gene TRBV10-3; no clear D. CDR3 size: 13 residues. V shed 5 bases and J shed 8 bases, with 15 bases lying between them. The germline gives CDR1 ENHRY, CDR2 SYGVKD. CDR3 DNA sequence: TGTGCCATCAGTAATTTAGGAGTGAGGGGCTACACCTTC. It encodes CAISNLGVRGYTF.

There are many counts of this clone. The gene calls are TRBV15 and TRBJ2-2; tentatively, D is TRBD1 (5 bases). Looked up from germline, CDR1 is LNHNV and CDR2 is YYDKDF (reference sequence). This CDR3 spans 16 amino acids. V shed 1 base and J shed 3 bases, with 12 bases lying between them. CDR3 region: CATSRGGGEHTGELFF. The CDR3 DNA sequence: TGTGCCACCAGCAGAGGGGGCGGAGAACACACCGGGGAGCTGTTTTTT.

This rearrangement joins TRBV2 to TRBJ2-1, with 8 nucleotides matching TRBD2. V lost 5 bases and J lost 8; bases outside the gene matches: 8. Germline assignment: CDR1 SNHLY and CDR2 FYNNEI. This CDR3 is built from 14 residues. The CDR3 here is CASSSGGGIDEQFF. The CDR3 DNA sequence: TGTGCCAGCAGTTCGGGCGGGGGGATCGATGAGCAGTTCTTC.

The chain links TRBV7-9 to TRBJ1-4; unclear D gene. The germline CDR1 and CDR2 sequences are SEHNR and FQNEAQ (reference sequence). This CDR3 is built from 12 residues. V gave up 4 bases and J gave up 7 bases, with 7 bases separating them. CDR3 nucleotide sequence: TGTGCCAGCAGCTCAGACACTGAAAAACTGTTTTTT. This translates into CASSSDTEKLFF. The full variable domain, with the rest looked up from reference TRBV7-9 and TRBJ1-4, is DTGVSQNPRHKITKRGQNVTFRCDPISEHNRLYWYRQTLGQGPEFLTYFQNEAQLEKSRLLSDRFSAERPKGSFSTLEIQRTEQGDSAMYLCASSSDTEKLFFGSGTQLSVL.

The J gene is TRBJ2-7, the V gene TRBV4-1; TRBD1 might be the D (6 bases). V was shortened by 1 base and J by 3 bases, with 13 bases between the two germline ends. CDR1 and CDR2 from the germline V gene are MGHRA and YSYEKL. The CDR3 loop spans 15 amino acids. This CDR3 reads CASSQVEGVRYEQYF. The CDR3 nucleotides are TGCGCCAGCAGCCAAGTCGAGGGGGTTCGCTACGAGCAGTACTTC.

The V and J genes are TRBV7-9 and TRBJ1-2; 12 positions match TRBD1. The germline CDR1 and CDR2 sequences are SEHNR and FQNEAQ (reference sequence). Unmatched junction bases numbered 4, after V lost 4 bases and J lost 7 bases. This CDR3 is 14 amino acids long. CDR3 protein: CASSSGQGAFGYTF. For the CDR3, the DNA is TGTGCCAGCAGCTCGGGACAGGGGGCATTTGGCTACACCTTC.

The genes are TRBV19 and TRBJ1-4, with D maybe TRBD1 (5 bases). Per germline, CDR1 LNHDA and CDR2 SQIVND (reference sequence). Trimming stripped 6 bases from V and 4 bases from J, with 21 bases between. The CDR3 is 17 residues long. The CDR3 loop reads CASRPLGGRGSNEKLFF. The CDR3 DNA is TGTGCCAGTAGGCCCCTCGGGGGACGCGGAAGTAATGAAAAACTGTTTTTT. Together with reference TRBV19 and TRBJ1-4, the CDR3 gives the full variable domain: DGGITQSPKYLFRKEGQNVTLSCEQNLNHDAMYWYRQDPGQGLRLIYYSQIVNDFQKGDIAEGYSVSREKKESFPLTVTSAQKNPTAFYLCASRPLGGRGSNEKLFFGSGTQLSVL.

This clone was seen only once. V is TRBV29-1 and J is TRBJ2-7; 11 bases map to TRBD2. V lost 6 bases to trimming and J lost 5 bases; unmatched junction nucleotides: 12. CDR3 length equals 15 residues. The germline CDR1 and CDR2 sequences are SQVTM and ANQGSEA. CDR3 DNA: TGCAGCGTGGCTTCTCTTACTAGCGGGAGCGACGAGCAGTACTTC. Protein: CSVASLTSGSDEQYF.

The chain employs TRBV7-2 and TRBJ2-1; D call uncertain. The CDR3 runs 15 residues. The V end was cut by 4 bases, the J end by 0 bases, with 10 bases between. The germline V gene encodes CDR1 SGHTA and CDR2 FQGNSA. CDR3 nucleotide sequence: TGTGCCAGCAGCTCCAAACACATCTCCTACAATGAGCAGTTCTTC. Its protein product is CASSSKHISYNEQFF.

The sample holds a few counts of this clone. The V gene is TRBV6-5, the J gene TRBJ1-5; TRBD1 might be the D (5 bases). CDR1 and CDR2 from the germline V gene are MNHEY and SVGAGI. CDR3 length: 14 amino acids. The V and J ends lost 8 bases and 1 base respectively, with 12 bases between them. CDR3 nucleotides: TGTGCCAGCTTAAGGGGCGCGAGCAATCAGCCCCAGCATTTT. Translation: CASLRGASNQPQHF.